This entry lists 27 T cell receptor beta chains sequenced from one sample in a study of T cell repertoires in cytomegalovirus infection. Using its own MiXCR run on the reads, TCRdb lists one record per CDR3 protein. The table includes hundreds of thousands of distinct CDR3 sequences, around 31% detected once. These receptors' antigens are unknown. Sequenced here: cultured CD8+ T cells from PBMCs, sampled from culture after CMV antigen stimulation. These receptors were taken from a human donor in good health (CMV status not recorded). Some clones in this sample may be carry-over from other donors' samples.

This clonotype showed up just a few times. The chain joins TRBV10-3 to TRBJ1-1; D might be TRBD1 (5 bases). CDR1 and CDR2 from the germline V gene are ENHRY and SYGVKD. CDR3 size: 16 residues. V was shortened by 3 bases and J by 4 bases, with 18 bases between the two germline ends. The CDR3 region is CAISEGSGLGGTEAFF. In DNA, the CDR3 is TGTGCCATCAGTGAAGGGAGTGGCCTCGGGGGCACTGAAGCTTTCTTT.

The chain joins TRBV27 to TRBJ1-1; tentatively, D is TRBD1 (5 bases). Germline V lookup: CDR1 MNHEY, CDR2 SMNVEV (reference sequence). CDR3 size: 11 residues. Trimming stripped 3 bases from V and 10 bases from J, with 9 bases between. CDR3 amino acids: CASSFRDAAFF. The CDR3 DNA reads TGTGCCAGCAGTTTTAGGGACGCAGCTTTCTTT.

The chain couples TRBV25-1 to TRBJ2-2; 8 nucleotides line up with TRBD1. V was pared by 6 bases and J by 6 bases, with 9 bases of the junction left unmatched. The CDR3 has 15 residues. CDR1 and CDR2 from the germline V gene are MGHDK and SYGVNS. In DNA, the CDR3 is TGTGCCAGCAGAGGGGGGACAGGCCGGGCCGGGGAGCTGTTTTTT. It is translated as CASRGGTGRAGELFF.

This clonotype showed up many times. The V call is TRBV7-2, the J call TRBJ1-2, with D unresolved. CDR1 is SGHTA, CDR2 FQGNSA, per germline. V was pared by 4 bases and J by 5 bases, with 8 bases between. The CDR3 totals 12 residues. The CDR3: CASSSKTYGYTF. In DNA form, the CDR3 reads TGTGCCAGCAGCTCTAAGACTTATGGCTACACCTTC.

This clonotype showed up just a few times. The CDR3 coding sequence is TGTGCCAGCAGTTTAGGGGAGGGATTAAGCACCGGGGAGCTGTTTTTT. This gives the protein CASSLGEGLSTGELFF. The J gene is TRBJ2-2, the V gene TRBV27; 7 bases agree with TRBD2. V was clipped by 2 bases and J by 4 bases; unmatched bases: 7. The CDR3 has 16 residues. CDR1 MNHEY and CDR2 SMNVEV come from the germline V gene (reference sequence).

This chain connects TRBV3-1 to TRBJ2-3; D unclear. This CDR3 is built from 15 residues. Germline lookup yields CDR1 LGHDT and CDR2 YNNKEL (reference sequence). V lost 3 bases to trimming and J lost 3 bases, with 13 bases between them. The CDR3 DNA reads TGTGCCAGCAGCCACGAGGACCGACCGACAGATACGCAGTATTTT. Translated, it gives CASSHEDRPTDTQYF.

The CDR3 reads CASSLEDGDTFLADTQYF. The CDR3 DNA follows: TGTGCCAGCAGCTTGGAGGACGGGGACACTTTCCTGGCAGATACGCAGTATTTT. This rearrangement joins TRBV7-9 to TRBJ2-3, with D tentatively TRBD1 (6 bases). The CDR3 covers 18 residues. The germline V gene encodes CDR1 SEHNR and CDR2 FQNEAQ (reference sequence). The V and J ends lost 3 bases and 4 bases respectively, with 23 bases between them.

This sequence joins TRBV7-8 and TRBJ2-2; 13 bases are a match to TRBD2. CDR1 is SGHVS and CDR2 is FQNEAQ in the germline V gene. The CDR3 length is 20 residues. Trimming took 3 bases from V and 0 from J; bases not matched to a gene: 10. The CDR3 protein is CASSLAGTSGAASNTGELFF. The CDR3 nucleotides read TGTGCCAGCAGCTTGGCCGGGACTAGCGGGGCCGCATCGAACACCGGGGAGCTGTTTTTT.

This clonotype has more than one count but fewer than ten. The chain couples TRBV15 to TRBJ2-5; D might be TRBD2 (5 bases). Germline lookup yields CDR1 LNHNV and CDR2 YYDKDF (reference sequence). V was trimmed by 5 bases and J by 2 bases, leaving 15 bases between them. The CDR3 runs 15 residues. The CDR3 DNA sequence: TGTGCCACCAGCGGTCTTAGCCGGGGACAAGAGACCCAGTACTTC. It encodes CATSGLSRGQETQYF.

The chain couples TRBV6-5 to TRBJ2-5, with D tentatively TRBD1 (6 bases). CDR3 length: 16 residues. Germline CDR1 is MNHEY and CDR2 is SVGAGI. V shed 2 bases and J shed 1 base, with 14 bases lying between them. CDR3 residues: CASSYQRGGSQETQYF. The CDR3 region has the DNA TGTGCCAGCAGTTACCAGAGAGGGGGTTCCCAAGAGACCCAGTACTTC.

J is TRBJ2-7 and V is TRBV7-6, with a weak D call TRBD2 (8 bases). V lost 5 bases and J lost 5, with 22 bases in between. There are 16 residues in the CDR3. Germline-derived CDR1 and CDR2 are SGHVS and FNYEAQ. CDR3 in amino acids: CASSLKQGRGDDEQYF. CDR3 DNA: TGTGCCAGCAGCCTTAAACAGGGGCGGGGGGACGACGAGCAGTACTTC.

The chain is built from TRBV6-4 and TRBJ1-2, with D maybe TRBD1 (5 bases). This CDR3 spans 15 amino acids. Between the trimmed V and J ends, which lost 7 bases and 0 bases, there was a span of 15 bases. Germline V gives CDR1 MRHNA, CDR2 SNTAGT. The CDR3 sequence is CASIPRAGSNYGYTF. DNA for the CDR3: TGTGCCAGCATACCCAGGGCAGGATCTAACTATGGCTACACCTTC.

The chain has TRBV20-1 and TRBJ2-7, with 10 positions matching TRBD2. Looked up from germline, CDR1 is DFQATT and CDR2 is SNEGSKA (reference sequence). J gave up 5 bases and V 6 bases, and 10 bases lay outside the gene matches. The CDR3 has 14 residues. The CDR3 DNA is TGCAGTGCCTCAGAAAGCGGGGGGGCCAACGAGCAGTACGTC. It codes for CSASESGGANEQYV.

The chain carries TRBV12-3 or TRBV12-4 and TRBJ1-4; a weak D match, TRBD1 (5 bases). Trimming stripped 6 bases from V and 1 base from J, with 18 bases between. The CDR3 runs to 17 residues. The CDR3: CASRRGLGRETNEKLFF. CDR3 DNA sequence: TGTGCCAGCAGACGGGGCCTAGGACGGGAAACTAATGAAAAACTGTTTTTT.

CDR3 region: CASSLAVKLVAQHF. CDR3 nucleotide sequence: TGTGCCAGCAGTTTAGCAGTAAAGCTCGTGGCCCAGCATTTT. V is TRBV12-3 or TRBV12-4 and J is TRBJ1-5; D gene uncertain. V was shortened by 0 bases and J by 11 bases, with 14 bases between the two germline ends. The CDR3 totals 14 residues.

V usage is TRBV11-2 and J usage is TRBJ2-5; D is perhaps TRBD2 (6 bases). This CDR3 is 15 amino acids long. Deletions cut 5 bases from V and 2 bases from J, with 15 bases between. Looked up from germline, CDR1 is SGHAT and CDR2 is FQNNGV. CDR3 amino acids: CASSPRGNPQETQYF. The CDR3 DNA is TGTGCCAGCAGCCCCCGGGGGAACCCTCAAGAGACCCAGTACTTC.

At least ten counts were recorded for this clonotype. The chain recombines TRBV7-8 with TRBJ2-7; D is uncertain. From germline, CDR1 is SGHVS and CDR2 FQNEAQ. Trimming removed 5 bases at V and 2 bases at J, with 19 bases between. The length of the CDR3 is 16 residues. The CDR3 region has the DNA TGTGCCAGCAGCGACGTCACGGGTCCAAGACCCTACGAGCAGTACGTC. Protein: CASSDVTGPRPYEQYV.

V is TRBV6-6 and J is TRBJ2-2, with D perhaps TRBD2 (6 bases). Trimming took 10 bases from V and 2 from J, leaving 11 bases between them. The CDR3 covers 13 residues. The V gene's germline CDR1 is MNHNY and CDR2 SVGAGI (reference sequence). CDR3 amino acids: CATRTINTGELFF. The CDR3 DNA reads TGTGCCACCCGGACTATAAACACCGGGGAGCTGTTTTTT.

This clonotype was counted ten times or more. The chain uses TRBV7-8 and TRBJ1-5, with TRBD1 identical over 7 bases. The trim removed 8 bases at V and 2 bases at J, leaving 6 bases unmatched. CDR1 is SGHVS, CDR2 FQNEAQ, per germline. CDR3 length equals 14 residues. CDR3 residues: CASRRQGGNQPQHF. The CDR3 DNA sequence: TGTGCCAGCCGTAGACAGGGAGGCAATCAGCCCCAGCATTTT.

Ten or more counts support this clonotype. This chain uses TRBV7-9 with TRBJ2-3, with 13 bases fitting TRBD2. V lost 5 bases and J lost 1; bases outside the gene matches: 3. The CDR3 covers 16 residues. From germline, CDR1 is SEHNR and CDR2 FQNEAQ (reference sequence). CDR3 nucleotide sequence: TGTGCCAGCAGCCAAGGGACTAGCGGGGGCACAGATACGCAGTATTTT. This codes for CASSQGTSGGTDTQYF.

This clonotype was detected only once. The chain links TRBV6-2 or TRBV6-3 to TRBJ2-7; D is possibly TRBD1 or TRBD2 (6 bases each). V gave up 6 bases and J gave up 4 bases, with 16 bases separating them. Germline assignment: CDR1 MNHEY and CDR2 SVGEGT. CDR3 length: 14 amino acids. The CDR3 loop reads CASRRDTDRYEQYV. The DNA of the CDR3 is TGTGCCAGCAGGCGGGACACCGATAGGTACGAGCAGTACGTC.

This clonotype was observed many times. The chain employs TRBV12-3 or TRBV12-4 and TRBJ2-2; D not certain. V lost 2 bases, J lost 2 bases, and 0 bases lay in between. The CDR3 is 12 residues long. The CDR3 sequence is CASSLNTGELFF. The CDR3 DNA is TGTGCCAGCAGTTTAAACACCGGGGAGCTGTTTTTT.

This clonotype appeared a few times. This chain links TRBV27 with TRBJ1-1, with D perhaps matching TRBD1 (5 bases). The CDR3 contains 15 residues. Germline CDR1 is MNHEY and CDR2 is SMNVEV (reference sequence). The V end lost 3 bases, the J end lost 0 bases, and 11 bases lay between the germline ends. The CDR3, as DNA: TGTGCCAGCAGTTTTTTGCAGGGTATGAACACTGAAGCTTTCTTT. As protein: CASSFLQGMNTEAFF.

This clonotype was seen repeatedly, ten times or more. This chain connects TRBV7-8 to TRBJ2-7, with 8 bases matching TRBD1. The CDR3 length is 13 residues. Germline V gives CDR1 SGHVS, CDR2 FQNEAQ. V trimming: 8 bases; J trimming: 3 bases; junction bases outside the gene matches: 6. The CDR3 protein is CASSQGAIYEQYF. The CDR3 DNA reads TGTGCCAGCTCCCAGGGGGCTATCTACGAGCAGTACTTC.

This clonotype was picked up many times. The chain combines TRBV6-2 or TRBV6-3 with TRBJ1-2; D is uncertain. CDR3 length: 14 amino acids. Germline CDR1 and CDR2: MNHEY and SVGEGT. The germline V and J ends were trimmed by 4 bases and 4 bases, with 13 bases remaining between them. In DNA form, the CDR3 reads TGTGCCAGCAGTTCCAGCGGCCAGTTCTATGGCTACACCTTC. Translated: CASSSSGQFYGYTF.

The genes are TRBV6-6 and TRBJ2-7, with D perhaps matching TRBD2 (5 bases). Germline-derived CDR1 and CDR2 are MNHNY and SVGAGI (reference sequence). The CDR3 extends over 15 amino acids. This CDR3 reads CTSSERPGTEYEQYV. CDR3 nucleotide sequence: TGTACCAGCAGTGAGCGGCCCGGCACTGAGTACGAGCAGTACGTC.

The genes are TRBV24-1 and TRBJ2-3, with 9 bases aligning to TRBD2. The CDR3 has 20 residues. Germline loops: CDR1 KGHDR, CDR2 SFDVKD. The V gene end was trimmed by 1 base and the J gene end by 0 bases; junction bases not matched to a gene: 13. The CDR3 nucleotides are TGTGCCACCAGTGATTTTCGAGGCGGGGGGGCCTCCACGAGCACAGATACGCAGTATTTT. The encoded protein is CATSDFRGGGASTSTDTQYF.